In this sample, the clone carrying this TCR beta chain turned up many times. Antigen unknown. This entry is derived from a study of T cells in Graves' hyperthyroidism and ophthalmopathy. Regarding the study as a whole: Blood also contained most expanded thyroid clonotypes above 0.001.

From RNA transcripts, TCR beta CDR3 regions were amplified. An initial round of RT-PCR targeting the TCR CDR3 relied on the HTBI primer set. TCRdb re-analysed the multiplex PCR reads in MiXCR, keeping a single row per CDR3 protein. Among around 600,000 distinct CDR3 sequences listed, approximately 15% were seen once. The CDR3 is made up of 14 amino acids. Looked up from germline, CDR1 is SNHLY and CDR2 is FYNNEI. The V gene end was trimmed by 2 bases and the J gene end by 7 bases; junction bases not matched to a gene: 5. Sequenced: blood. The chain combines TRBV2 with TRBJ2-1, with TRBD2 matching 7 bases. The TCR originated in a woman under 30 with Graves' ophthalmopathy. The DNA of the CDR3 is TGTGCCAGCAGTGAACGGCCAGCGGGGAATGAGCAGTTCTTC. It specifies CASSERPAGNEQFF.